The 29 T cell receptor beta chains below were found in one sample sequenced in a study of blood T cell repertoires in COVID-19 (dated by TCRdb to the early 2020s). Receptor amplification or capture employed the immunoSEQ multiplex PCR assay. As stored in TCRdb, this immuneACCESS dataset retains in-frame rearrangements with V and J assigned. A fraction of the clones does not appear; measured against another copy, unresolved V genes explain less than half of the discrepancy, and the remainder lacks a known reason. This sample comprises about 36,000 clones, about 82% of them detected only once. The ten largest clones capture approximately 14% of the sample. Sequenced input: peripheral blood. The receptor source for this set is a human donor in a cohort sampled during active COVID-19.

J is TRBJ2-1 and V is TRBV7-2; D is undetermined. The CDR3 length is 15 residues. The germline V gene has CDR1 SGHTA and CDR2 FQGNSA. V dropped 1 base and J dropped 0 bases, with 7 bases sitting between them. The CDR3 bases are TGTGCCAGCAGCTTAGGGCCCAGCTCCTACAATGAGCAGTTCTTC. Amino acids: CASSLGPSSYNEQFF.

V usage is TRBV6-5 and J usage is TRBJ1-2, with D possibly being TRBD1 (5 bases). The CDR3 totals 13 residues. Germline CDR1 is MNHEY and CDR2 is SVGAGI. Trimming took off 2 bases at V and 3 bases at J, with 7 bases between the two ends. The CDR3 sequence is CASSYGADYGYTF. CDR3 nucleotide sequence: TGTGCCAGCAGTTACGGGGCGGACTATGGCTACACCTTC.

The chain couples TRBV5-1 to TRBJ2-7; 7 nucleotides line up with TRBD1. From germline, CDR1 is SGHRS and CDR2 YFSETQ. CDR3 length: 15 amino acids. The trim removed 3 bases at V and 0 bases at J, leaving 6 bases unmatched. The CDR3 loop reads CASSSGTESSYEQYF. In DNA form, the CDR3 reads TGCGCCAGCAGCTCCGGGACAGAGAGCTCCTACGAGCAGTACTTC.

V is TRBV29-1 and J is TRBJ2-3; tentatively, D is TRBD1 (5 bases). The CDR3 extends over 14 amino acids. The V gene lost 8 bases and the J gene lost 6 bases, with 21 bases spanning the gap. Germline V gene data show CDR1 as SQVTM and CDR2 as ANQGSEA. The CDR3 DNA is TGCAGCATAACAACCTTGCAGGGTTGGGATACGCAGTATTTT. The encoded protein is CSITTLQGWDTQYF.

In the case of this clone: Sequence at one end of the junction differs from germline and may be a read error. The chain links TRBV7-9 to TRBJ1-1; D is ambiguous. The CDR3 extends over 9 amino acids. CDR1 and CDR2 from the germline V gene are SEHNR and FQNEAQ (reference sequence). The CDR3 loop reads CASSLKPLF. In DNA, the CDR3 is TGTGCCAGCAGCTTAAAGCCCCTCTTT.

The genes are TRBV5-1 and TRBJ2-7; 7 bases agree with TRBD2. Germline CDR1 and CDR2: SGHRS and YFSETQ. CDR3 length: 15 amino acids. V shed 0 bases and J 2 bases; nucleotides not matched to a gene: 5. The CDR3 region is CASSLAEGGTYEQYF. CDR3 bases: TGCGCCAGCAGCTTGGCCGAGGGAGGGACCTACGAGCAGTACTTC.

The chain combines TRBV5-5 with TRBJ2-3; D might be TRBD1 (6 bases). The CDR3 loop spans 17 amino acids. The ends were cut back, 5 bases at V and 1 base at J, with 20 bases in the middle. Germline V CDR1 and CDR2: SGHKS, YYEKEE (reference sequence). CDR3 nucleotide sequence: TGTGCCAGCAGTTCCGGGTCAGGGGCGGCTGGCACAGATACGCAGTATTTT. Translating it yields CASSSGSGAAGTDTQYF.

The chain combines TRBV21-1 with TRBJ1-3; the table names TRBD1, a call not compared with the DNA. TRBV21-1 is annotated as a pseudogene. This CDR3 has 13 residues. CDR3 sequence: CASSGQGRNTIYF. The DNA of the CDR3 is TGTGCCAGCAGTGGACAGGGGCGGAACACCATATATTTT.

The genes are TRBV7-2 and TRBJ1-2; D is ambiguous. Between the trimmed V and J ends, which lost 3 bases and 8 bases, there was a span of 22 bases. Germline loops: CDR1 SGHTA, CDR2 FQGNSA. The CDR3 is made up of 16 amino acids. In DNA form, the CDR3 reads TGTGCCAGCAGCTTGAGGGCCGAAGGTCAGCCTGTCGGCTACACCTTC. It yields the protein CASSLRAEGQPVGYTF.

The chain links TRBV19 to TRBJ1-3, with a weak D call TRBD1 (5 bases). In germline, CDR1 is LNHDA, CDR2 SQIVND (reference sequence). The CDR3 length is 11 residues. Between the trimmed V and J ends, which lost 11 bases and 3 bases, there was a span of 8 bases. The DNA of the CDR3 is TGTGCCCTGACAGATGGAAACACCATATATTTT. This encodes CALTDGNTIYF.

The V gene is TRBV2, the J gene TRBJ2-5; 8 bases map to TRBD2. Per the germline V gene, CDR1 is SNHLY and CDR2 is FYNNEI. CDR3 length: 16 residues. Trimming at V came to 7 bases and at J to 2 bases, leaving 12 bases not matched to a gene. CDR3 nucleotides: TGTGCCAGCAAGGGTGGGAGCGGGGGACCACAAGAGACCCAGTACTTC. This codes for CASKGGSGGPQETQYF.

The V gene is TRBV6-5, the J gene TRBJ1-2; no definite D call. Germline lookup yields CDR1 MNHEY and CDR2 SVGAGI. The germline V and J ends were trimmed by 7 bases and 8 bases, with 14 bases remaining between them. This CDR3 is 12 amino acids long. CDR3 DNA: TGTGCCAGCATCCGAGCAGGCGGGGGCTACACCTTC. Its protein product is CASIRAGGGYTF.

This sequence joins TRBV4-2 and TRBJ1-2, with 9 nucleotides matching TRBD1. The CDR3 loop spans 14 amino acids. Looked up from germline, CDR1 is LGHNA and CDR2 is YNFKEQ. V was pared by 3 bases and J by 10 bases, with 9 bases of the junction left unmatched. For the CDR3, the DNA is TGTGCCAGCAGCCACAACCGGGACAGGGAGGTCTACACCTTC. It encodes CASSHNRDREVYTF.

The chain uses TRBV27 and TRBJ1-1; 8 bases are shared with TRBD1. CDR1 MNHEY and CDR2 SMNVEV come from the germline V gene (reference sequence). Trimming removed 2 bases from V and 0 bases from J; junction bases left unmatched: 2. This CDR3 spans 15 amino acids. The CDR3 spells CASSLVGQVNTEAFF. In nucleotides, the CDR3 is TGTGCCAGCAGTTTAGTGGGACAGGTGAACACTGAAGCTTTCTTT.

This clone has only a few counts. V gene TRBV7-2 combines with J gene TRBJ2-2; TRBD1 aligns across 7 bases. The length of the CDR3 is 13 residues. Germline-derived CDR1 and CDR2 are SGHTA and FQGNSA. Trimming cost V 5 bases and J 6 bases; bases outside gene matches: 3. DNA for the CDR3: TGTGCCAGCAGCACTGGACAGGCCGGGGAGCTGTTTTTT. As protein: CASSTGQAGELFF.

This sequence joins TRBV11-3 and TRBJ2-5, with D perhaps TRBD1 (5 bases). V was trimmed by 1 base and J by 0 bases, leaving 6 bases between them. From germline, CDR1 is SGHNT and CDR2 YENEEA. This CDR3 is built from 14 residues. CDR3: CASSLGGYQETQYF. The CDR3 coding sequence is TGTGCCAGCAGCTTAGGGGGCTACCAAGAGACCCAGTACTTC.

The CDR3 is CASVQNYGYTF. The CDR3 DNA reads as TGTGCCAGCGTACAGAACTATGGCTACACCTTC. The V and J genes are TRBV28 and TRBJ1-2; no firm D call. The V gene's germline CDR1 is MDHEN and CDR2 SYDVKM. The CDR3 contains 11 residues. The V end lost 8 bases, the J end lost 2 bases, and 6 bases lay between the germline ends.

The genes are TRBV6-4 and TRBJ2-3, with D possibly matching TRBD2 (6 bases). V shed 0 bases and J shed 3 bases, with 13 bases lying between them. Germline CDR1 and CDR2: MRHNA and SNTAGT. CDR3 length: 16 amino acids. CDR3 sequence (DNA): TGTGCCAGCAGTGACTCTGACGGGGGAGGTACAGATACGCAGTATTTT. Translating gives CASSDSDGGGTDTQYF.

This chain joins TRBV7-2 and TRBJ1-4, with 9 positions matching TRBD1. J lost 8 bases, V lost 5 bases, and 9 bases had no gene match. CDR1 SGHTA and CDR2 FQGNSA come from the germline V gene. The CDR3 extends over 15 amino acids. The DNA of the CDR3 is TGTGCCAGCAGCCCCGGGACAGGGCGGAAGGAAAAACTGTTTTTT. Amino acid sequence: CASSPGTGRKEKLFF.

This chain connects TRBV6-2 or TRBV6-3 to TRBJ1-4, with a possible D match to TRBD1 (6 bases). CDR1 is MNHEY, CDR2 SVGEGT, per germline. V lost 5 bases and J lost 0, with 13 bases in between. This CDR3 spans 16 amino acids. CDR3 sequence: CASSTTRGSTNEKLFF. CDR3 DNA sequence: TGTGCCAGCAGTACGACCAGGGGCTCAACTAATGAAAAACTGTTTTTT.

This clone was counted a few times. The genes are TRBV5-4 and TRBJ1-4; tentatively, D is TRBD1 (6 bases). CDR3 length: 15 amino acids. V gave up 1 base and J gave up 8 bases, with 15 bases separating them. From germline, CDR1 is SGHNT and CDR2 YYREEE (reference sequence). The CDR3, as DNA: TGTGCCAGCAGCTTGCGGGGGGGGCAGGAGGAAAAACTGTTTTTT. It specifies CASSLRGGQEEKLFF.

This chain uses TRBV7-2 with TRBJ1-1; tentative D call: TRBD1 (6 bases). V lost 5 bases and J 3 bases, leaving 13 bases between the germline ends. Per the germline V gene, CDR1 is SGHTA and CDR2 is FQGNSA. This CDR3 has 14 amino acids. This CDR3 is CASSLQGPDTEAFF. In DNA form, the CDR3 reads TGTGCCAGCAGCCTGCAGGGGCCTGACACTGAAGCTTTCTTT.

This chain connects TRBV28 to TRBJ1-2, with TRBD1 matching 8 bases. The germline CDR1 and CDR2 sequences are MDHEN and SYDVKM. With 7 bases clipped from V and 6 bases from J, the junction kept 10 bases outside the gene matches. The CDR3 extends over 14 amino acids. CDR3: CASTLTGVENGYTF. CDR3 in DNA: TGTGCCAGCACTTTGACAGGGGTTGAGAATGGCTACACCTTC.

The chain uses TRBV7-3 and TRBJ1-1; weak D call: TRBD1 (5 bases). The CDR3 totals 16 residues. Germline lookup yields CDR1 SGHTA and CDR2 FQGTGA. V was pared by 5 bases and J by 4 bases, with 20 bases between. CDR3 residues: CASSRLETYRGTEAFF. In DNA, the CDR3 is TGTGCCAGCAGCAGATTGGAGACGTATAGGGGCACTGAAGCTTTCTTT.

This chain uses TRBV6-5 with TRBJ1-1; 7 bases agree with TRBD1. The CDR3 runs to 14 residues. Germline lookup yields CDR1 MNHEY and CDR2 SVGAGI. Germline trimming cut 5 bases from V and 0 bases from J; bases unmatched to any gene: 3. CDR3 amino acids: CASSHDRVNTEAFF. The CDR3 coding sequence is TGTGCCAGCAGTCACGACAGGGTGAACACTGAAGCTTTCTTT.

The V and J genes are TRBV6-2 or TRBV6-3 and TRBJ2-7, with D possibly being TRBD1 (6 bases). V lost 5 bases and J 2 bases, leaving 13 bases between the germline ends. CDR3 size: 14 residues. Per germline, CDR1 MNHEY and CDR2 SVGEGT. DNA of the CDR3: TGTGCCAGCAGTCCCCGACAGGCTACCTACGAGCAGTACTTC. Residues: CASSPRQATYEQYF.

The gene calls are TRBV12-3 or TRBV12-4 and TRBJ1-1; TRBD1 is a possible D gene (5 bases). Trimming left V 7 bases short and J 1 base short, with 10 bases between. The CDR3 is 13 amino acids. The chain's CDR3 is CASTLTENTEAFF. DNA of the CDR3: TGTGCCAGCACCTTGACAGAGAACACTGAAGCTTTCTTT.

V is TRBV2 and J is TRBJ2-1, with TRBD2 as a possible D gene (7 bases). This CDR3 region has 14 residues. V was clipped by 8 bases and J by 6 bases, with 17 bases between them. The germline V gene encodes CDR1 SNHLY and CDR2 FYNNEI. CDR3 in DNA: TGTGCCAGCTACCTCGAGGGGGGGGTCAATGAGCAGTTCTTC. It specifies CASYLEGGVNEQFF. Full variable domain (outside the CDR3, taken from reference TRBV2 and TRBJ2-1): EPEVTQTPSHQVTQMGQEVILRCVPISNHLYFYWYRQILGQKVEFLVSFYNNEISEKSEIFDDQFSVERPDGSNFTLKIRSTKLEDSAMYFCASYLEGGVNEQFFGPGTRLTVL.

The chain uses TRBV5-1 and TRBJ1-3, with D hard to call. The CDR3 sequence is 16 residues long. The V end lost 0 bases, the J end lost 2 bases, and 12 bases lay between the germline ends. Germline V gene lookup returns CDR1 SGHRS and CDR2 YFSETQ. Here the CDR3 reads CASSLDASGAGNTIYF. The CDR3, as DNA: TGCGCCAGCAGCTTGGATGCCTCCGGGGCTGGAAACACCATATATTTT. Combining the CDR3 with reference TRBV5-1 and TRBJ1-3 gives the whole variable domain KAGVTQTPRYLIKTRGQQVTLSCSPISGHRSVSWYQQTPGQGLQFLFEYFSETQRNKGNFPGRFSGRQFSNSRSEMNVSTLELGDSALYLCASSLDASGAGNTIYFGEGSWLTVV.